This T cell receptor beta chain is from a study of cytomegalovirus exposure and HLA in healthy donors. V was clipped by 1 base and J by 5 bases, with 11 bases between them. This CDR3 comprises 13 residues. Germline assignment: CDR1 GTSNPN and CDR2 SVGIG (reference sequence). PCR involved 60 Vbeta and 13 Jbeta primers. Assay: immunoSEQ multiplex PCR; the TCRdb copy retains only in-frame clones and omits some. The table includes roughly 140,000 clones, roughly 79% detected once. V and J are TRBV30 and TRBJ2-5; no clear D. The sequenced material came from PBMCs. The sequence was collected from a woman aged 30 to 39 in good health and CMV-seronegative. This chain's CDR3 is CAWSAPQLETQYF. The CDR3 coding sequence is TGTGCCTGGAGTGCGCCTCAGTTGGAGACCCAGTACTTC.